This paragraph covers one TCR beta chain sequence. The antigen remains undetermined. The data stem from a study of response to subunit inactivated influenza vaccine. Study conclusions and caveats: There was a suggestion from the authors that each seasonal influenza vaccination recruits few new T cells.

The germline V gene has CDR1 SGHKS and CDR2 YYEKEE (reference sequence). Trimming removed 1 base from V and 3 bases from J; junction bases left unmatched: 5. The CDR3 contains 15 residues. TCRdb analysed the RT-PCR reads with MiXCR anew, one entry per CDR3 protein. The repertoire includes about 480,000 distinct CDR3 sequences, 10% to 15% of them detected once, and about 12% sits in the top ten. The sequence was collected from a man aged 45-60 years who received an inactivated influenza vaccine. This chain connects TRBV5-5 to TRBJ2-7, with 9 bases that match TRBD2. The sequenced sample was PBMCs from blood, obtained 35 to 45 days after vaccination. CDR3: CASSLSLAGDYEQYF. DNA for the CDR3: TGTGCCAGCAGCTTGAGTTTAGCGGGAGACTACGAGCAGTACTTC. Using reference TRBV5-5 and TRBJ2-7 for the parts outside the CDR3, the full variable domain is DAGVTQSPTHLIKTRGQQVTLRCSPISGHKSVSWYQQVLGQGPQFIFQYYEKEERGRGNFPDRFSARQFPNYSSELNVNALLLGDSALYLCASSLSLAGDYEQYFGPGTRLTVT.